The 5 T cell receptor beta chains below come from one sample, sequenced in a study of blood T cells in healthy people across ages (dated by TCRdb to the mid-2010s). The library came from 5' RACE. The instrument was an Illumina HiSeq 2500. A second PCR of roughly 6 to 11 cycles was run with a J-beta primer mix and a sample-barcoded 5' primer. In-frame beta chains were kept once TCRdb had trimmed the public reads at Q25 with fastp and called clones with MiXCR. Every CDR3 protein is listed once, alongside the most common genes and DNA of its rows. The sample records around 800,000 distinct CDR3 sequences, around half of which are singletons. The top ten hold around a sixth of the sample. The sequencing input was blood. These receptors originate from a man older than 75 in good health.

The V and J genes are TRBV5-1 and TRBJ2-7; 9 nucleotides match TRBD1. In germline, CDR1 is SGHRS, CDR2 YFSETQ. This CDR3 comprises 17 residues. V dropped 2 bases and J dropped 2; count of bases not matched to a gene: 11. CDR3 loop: CASSFNVGGQGAYEQYF. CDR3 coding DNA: TGCGCCAGCAGCTTCAACGTAGGGGGACAGGGAGCCTACGAGCAGTACTTC.

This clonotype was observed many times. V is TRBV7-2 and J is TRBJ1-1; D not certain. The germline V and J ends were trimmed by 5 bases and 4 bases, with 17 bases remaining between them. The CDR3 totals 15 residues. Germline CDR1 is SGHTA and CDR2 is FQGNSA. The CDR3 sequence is CASSLGQISATEAFF. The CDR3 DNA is TGTGCCAGCAGCCTAGGGCAGATCTCGGCCACTGAAGCTTTCTTT.

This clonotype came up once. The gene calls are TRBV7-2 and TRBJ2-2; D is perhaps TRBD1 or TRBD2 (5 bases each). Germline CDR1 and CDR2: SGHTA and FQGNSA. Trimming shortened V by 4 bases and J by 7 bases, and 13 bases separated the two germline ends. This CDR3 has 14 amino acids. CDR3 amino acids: CASSSRGESGELFF. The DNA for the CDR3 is TGTGCCAGCAGCTCTAGGGGAGAGAGCGGGGAGCTGTTTTTT.

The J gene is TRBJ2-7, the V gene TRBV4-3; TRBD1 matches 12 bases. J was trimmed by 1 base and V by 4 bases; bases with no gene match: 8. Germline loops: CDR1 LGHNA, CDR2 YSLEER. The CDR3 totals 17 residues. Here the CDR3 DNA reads TGCGCCAGCAGCCTGGACCGGGGACAGGGGGCTTCCTACGAGCAGTACTTC. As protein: CASSLDRGQGASYEQYF.

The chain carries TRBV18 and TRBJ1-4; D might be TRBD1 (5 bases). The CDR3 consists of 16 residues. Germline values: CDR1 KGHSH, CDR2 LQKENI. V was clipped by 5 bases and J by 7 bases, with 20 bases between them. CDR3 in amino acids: CASSTSPGQGGEKLFF. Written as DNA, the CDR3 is TGTGCCAGCTCAACCTCACCGGGGCAGGGAGGTGAAAAACTGTTTTTT.